The 4 T cell receptor beta chains given below trace back to one sample, sequenced in a study of cytomegalovirus exposure and HLA in healthy donors. The primer mix had 60 Vbeta and 13 Jbeta primers. The protocol was immunoSEQ multiplex PCR, while the TCRdb copy is restricted to in-frame clones and leaves out a portion. Altogether more than 85,000 clones are present, about 12% being singletons, with the ten largest covering more than 15%. Sequencing was done on a sample of PBMCs. These receptors were taken from a man in his forties in good health and CMV-seropositive.

This clone was counted only a few times. CDR3 in amino acids: CASSEQGQSYTGELFF. The CDR3 coding sequence is TGTGCCAGCAGTGAACAGGGGCAATCGTACACCGGGGAGCTGTTTTTT. The rearrangement links TRBV2 to TRBJ2-2; TRBD1 is a possible D gene (6 bases). Germline V gives CDR1 SNHLY, CDR2 FYNNEI. The CDR3 loop spans 16 amino acids. Trimming took 2 bases from V and 3 from J, leaving 13 bases between them.

This clone was found a few times. The chain couples TRBV5-4 to TRBJ2-7, with 9 bases that match TRBD2. The CDR3 spans 14 residues. Germline CDR1 reads SGHNT; CDR2 reads YYREEE (reference sequence). The J segment lost 4 bases and the V segment lost 6 bases, leaving 8 bases of the junction unmatched. The CDR3 sequence: CASTFSGSGYEQYF. The CDR3, as DNA: TGTGCCAGCACCTTTAGCGGGAGCGGTTACGAGCAGTACTTC.

For the CDR3, the DNA is TGTGCCAGCAGTGGAGGGCGGGAGAGAGGGGAGACCCAGTACTTC. It encodes CASSGGRERGETQYF. The chain links TRBV5-4 to TRBJ2-5, with 7 bases fitting TRBD2. J was trimmed by 5 bases and V by 5 bases; bases with no gene match: 12. The CDR3 totals 15 residues. The germline V gene encodes CDR1 SGHNT and CDR2 YYREEE (reference sequence).

The chain combines TRBV15 with TRBJ1-3, with D uncertain. Germline CDR1 is LNHNV and CDR2 is YYDKDF (reference sequence). With 0 bases removed from V and 2 bases from J, the gap between germline ends came to 11 bases. The CDR3 extends over 16 amino acids. CDR3 DNA sequence: TGTGCCACCAGCAGAGATCGGCAGGAGGCTGGAAACACCATATATTTT. Residues: CATSRDRQEAGNTIYF.